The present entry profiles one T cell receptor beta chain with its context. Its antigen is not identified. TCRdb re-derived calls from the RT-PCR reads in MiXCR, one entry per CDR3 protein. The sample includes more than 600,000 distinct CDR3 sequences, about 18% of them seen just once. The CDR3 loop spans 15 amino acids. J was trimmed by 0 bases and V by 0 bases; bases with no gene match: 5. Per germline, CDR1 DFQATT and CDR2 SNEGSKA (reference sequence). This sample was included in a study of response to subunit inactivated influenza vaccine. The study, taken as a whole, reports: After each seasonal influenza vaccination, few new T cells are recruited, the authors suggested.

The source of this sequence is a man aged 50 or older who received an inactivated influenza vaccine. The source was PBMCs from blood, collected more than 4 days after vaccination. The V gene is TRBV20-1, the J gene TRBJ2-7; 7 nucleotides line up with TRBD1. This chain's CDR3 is CSARDPAGGSYEQYF. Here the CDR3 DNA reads TGCAGTGCTAGAGATCCCGCAGGGGGCTCCTACGAGCAGTACTTC.